Presented here are 31 T cell receptor beta chains from one specimen sequenced in a study of cytomegalovirus exposure and HLA in healthy donors. Primers: 60 Vbeta forward and 13 Jbeta reverse. Sequenced by immunoSEQ multiplex PCR; TCRdb stores in-frame clones only, minus some. The table includes approximately 190,000 clones, 75% to 90% detected once. Input material: PBMCs. These receptors were collected from a man aged 35 to 55 in good health and CMV-seropositive.

V usage is TRBV7-3 and J usage is TRBJ2-3; 8 nucleotides align to TRBD2. This CDR3 comprises 14 residues. The germline V gene encodes CDR1 SGHTA and CDR2 FQGTGA. The J segment lost 3 bases and the V segment lost 5 bases, leaving 4 bases of the junction unmatched. CDR3 loop: CASSGRGGTDTQYF. CDR3 nucleotides: TGTGCCAGCAGCGGCCGGGGGGGGACAGATACGCAGTATTTT.

The chain joins TRBV12-5 to TRBJ1-5, with no clear D. Trimming stripped 2 bases from V and 5 bases from J, with 7 bases between. Germline-derived CDR1 and CDR2 are LGHNT and FRNRAP. This CDR3 is built from 13 residues. The CDR3 sequence: CASGLREDQPQHF. As DNA, the CDR3 is TGTGCTAGTGGTTTGAGGGAGGATCAGCCCCAGCATTTT. The whole variable domain, remainder taken from reference TRBV12-5 and TRBJ1-5, is DARVTQTPRHKVTEMGQEVTMRCQPILGHNTVFWYRQTMMQGLELLAYFRNRAPLDDSGMPKDRFSAEMPDATLATLKIQPSEPRDSAVYFCASGLREDQPQHFGDGTRLSIL.

V is TRBV10-3 and J is TRBJ1-4; TRBD1 aligns across 9 bases. The length of the CDR3 is 18 residues. Germline V CDR1 and CDR2: ENHRY, SYGVKD. The trim removed 2 bases at V and 7 bases at J, leaving 14 bases unmatched. CDR3: CAISEPPTGGRTGEKLFF. CDR3 sequence (DNA): TGTGCCATCAGTGAGCCACCAACAGGGGGCCGCACGGGTGAAAAACTGTTTTTT.

V and J are TRBV4-3 and TRBJ2-7; TRBD1 matches 7 bases. The CDR3 runs 17 residues. Germline V lookup: CDR1 LGHNA, CDR2 YSLEER. Trimming at V came to 0 bases and at J to 6 bases, leaving 14 bases not matched to a gene. CDR3 sequence: CASSQDLETGLGSEQYF. For the CDR3, the DNA is TGCGCCAGCAGCCAAGATCTCGAGACAGGGCTGGGTAGCGAGCAGTACTTC.

The V call is TRBV5-4, the J call TRBJ2-7; 8 bases line up with TRBD1. Germline CDR1 is SGHNT and CDR2 is YYREEE (reference sequence). The CDR3 spans 17 residues. Trimming took 0 bases from V and 1 from J; bases not matched to a gene: 9. CDR3 nucleotides: TGTGCCAGCAGCTTGGCCATCCCCGGGACAGGATCCTACGAGCAGTACTTC. It translates to CASSLAIPGTGSYEQYF.

V is TRBV2 and J is TRBJ2-2, with 7 bases that match TRBD1. V shed 5 bases, J shed 6 bases, and the junction held 9 bases outside the gene matches. The germline V gene encodes CDR1 SNHLY and CDR2 FYNNEI. CDR3 length: 15 amino acids. This chain's CDR3 is CASSSGTARPGELFF. The DNA for the CDR3 is TGTGCCAGCAGTTCCGGGACAGCCCGCCCCGGGGAGCTGTTTTTT.

This chain connects TRBV5-4 to TRBJ2-2; 16 bases agree with TRBD2. V dropped 3 bases and J dropped 6; count of bases not matched to a gene: 5. CDR1 and CDR2 (germline): SGHNT, YYREEE (reference sequence). The length of the CDR3 is 17 residues. The CDR3 bases are TGTGCCAGCAGCTCTGGCGGGACTAGCGGGGGGGCCGGGGAGCTGTTTTTT. This codes for CASSSGGTSGGAGELFF. Based on the CDR3 plus reference TRBV5-4 and TRBJ2-2, the full variable domain is ETGVTQSPTHLIKTRGQQVTLRCSSQSGHNTVSWYQQALGQGPQFIFQYYREEENGRGNFPPRFSGLQFPNYSSELNVNALELDDSALYLCASSSGGTSGGAGELFFGEGSRLTVL.

The chain combines TRBV7-3 with TRBJ2-7, with D possibly matching TRBD2 (5 bases). The CDR3 is 13 residues long. The V and J ends lost 1 base and 3 bases respectively, with 7 bases between them. The V gene's germline CDR1 is SGHTA and CDR2 FQGTGA. CDR3 coding DNA: TGTGCCAGCAGCTTAATTGCGGGCTACGAGCAGTACTTC. The encoded protein is CASSLIAGYEQYF. Full variable domain (missing parts from reference TRBV7-3 and TRBJ2-7): GAGVSQTPSNKVTEKGKYVELRCDPISGHTALYWYRQSLGQGPEFLIYFQGTGAADDSGLPNDRFFAVRPEGSVSTLKIQRTERGDSAVYLCASSLIAGYEQYFGPGTRLTVT.

The chain is built from TRBV14 and TRBJ2-3; 12 nucleotides line up with TRBD2. Germline CDR1 reads SGHDN; CDR2 reads FVKESK. V was clipped by 1 base and J by 1 base; unmatched bases: 3. The CDR3 loop spans 17 amino acids. The CDR3 reads CASSQGLAGARTDTQYF. CDR3 sequence (DNA): TGTGCCAGCAGCCAAGGACTAGCGGGGGCCCGCACAGATACGCAGTATTTT.

The CDR3 spells CASSLGTRAWNEQFF. The CDR3 DNA is TGTGCCAGCAGCTTGGGGACTAGGGCTTGGAATGAGCAGTTCTTC. The chain combines TRBV5-4 with TRBJ2-1; TRBD2 aligns across 7 bases. Germline values: CDR1 SGHNT, CDR2 YYREEE (reference sequence). There are 15 residues in the CDR3. The V gene end was trimmed by 0 bases and the J gene end by 7 bases; junction bases not matched to a gene: 7. The entire variable domain, with the rest obtained from reference TRBV5-4 and TRBJ2-1, is as follows: ETGVTQSPTHLIKTRGQQVTLRCSSQSGHNTVSWYQQALGQGPQFIFQYYREEENGRGNFPPRFSGLQFPNYSSELNVNALELDDSALYLCASSLGTRAWNEQFFGPGTRLTVL.

The chain uses TRBV29-1 and TRBJ1-2; D is possibly TRBD1 (5 bases). This CDR3 comprises 13 residues. The V and J ends lost 4 bases and 4 bases respectively, with 13 bases between them. Germline CDR1 is SQVTM and CDR2 is ANQGSEA. Here the CDR3 reads CSVVVETAYGYTF. The CDR3 bases are TGCAGCGTTGTGGTGGAGACAGCCTATGGCTACACCTTC.

J is TRBJ1-6 and V is TRBV5-1, with D possibly TRBD1 on 6 matching bases. Germline V gene lookup returns CDR1 SGHRS and CDR2 YFSETQ. V was cut by 4 bases and J by 0 bases, with 17 bases left in between. The CDR3 sequence is 18 residues long. CDR3 coding DNA: TGCGCCAGCAGCCCTGGGGACACCACATCCTCCTATAATTCACCCCTCCACTTT. Translating gives CASSPGDTTSSYNSPLHF.

This chain links TRBV28 with TRBJ1-1; 7 nucleotides align to TRBD1. This CDR3 region has 13 residues. The V gene's germline CDR1 is MDHEN and CDR2 SYDVKM. J was trimmed by 6 bases and V by 5 bases; bases with no gene match: 6. The CDR3 spells CASSSRGRSEAFF. The CDR3 coding sequence is TGTGCCAGCAGTAGCAGGGGGAGATCTGAAGCTTTCTTT. The entire variable domain, with the rest obtained from reference TRBV28 and TRBJ1-1, is as follows: DVKVTQSSRYLVKRTGEKVFLECVQDMDHENMFWYRQDPGLGLRLIYFSYDVKMKEKGDIPEGYSVSREKKERFSLILESASTNQTSMYLCASSSRGRSEAFFGQGTRLTVV.

The rearrangement links TRBV19 to TRBJ1-6; D might be TRBD1 (6 bases). The germline CDR1 and CDR2 sequences are LNHDA and SQIVND (reference sequence). The CDR3 has 15 amino acids. The V end was cut by 7 bases, the J end by 8 bases, with 18 bases between. The CDR3 DNA follows: TGTGCCAGTACCTTACCATCCAGGGGTTATTCACCCCTCCACTTT. Translating it yields CASTLPSRGYSPLHF.

This clone was detected only once. The chain employs TRBV19 and TRBJ2-1, with 10 bases lining up with TRBD1. This CDR3 contains 15 residues. CDR1 LNHDA and CDR2 SQIVND come from the germline V gene (reference sequence). With 3 bases clipped from V and 8 bases from J, the junction kept 7 bases outside the gene matches. The CDR3 sequence: CASSIGTGVIDEQFF. The CDR3 DNA reads TGTGCCAGTAGTATCGGGACAGGGGTTATCGATGAGCAGTTCTTC.

A single count supports this clone. CDR3 nucleotide sequence: TGTGCCAGCAGCGTTCGTACAGGGAAGTCCACTAATGAAAAACTGTTTTTT. The encoded protein is CASSVRTGKSTNEKLFF. This chain links TRBV9 with TRBJ1-4; possibly TRBD1 for D (6 bases). CDR1 and CDR2 (germline): SGDLS, YYNGEE. The CDR3 runs 17 residues. Trimming removed 2 bases at V and 2 bases at J, with 16 bases between.

CDR3 protein: CASSHNYEQYF. The CDR3 coding sequence is TGTGCCAGCAGCCATAACTACGAGCAGTACTTC. This chain uses TRBV14 with TRBJ2-7; D remains ambiguous. CDR1 is SGHDN and CDR2 is FVKESK in the germline V gene. The CDR3 is 11 amino acids. Trimming left V 3 bases short and J 3 bases short, with 3 bases between.

This chain uses TRBV5-1 with TRBJ1-1; D call uncertain. Germline lookup yields CDR1 SGHRS and CDR2 YFSETQ. V dropped 4 bases and J dropped 4 bases, with 17 bases sitting between them. The CDR3 has 15 residues. CDR3 region: CASSTRGSVATEAFF. In DNA, the CDR3 is TGCGCCAGCAGCACCAGAGGGAGTGTCGCCACTGAAGCTTTCTTT. The whole variable domain, filled in from reference TRBV5-1 and TRBJ1-1, reads KAGVTQTPRYLIKTRGQQVTLSCSPISGHRSVSWYQQTPGQGLQFLFEYFSETQRNKGNFPGRFSGRQFSNSRSEMNVSTLELGDSALYLCASSTRGSVATEAFFGQGTRLTVV.

CDR3 DNA: TGTGCCAGCAGCTTAGGAGGGTATGGCTACACCTTC. Its translation: CASSLGGYGYTF. V usage is TRBV7-2 and J usage is TRBJ1-2; D is unresolved. This CDR3 contains 12 residues. Trimming stripped 1 base from V and 5 bases from J, with 5 bases between. Germline V CDR1 and CDR2: SGHTA, FQGNSA.

The CDR3 coding sequence is TGTGCCAGCAGTTTAATACAGGGGTATGAGCAGTTCTTC. Translating it yields CASSLIQGYEQFF. V is TRBV28 and J is TRBJ2-1, with 7 bases that match TRBD1. Germline values: CDR1 MDHEN, CDR2 SYDVKM. Germline trimming cut 2 bases from V and 8 bases from J; bases unmatched to any gene: 3. CDR3 length: 13 amino acids.

This rearrangement joins TRBV9 to TRBJ2-2; the D gene is possibly TRBD1 (6 bases). Germline lookup yields CDR1 SGDLS and CDR2 YYNGEE. Trimming cost V 0 bases and J 0 bases, with 6 bases left between them. This CDR3 contains 15 residues. The DNA of the CDR3 is TGTGCCAGCAGCGTAGCAGGGGCGAACACCGGGGAGCTGTTTTTT. Encoded protein: CASSVAGANTGELFF.

This clone showed up just a few times. One end of the junction does not line up with germline, which may come from a read error. The CDR3 DNA sequence: TGTGCTAGCAGCTTAACCGGGGCAGATACGCAGTATTTT. This codes for CASSLTGADTQYF. The chain employs TRBV7-7 and TRBJ2-3; D possibly corresponds to TRBD2 (5 bases). Germline assignment: CDR1 SSHAT and CDR2 FNYEAQ (reference sequence). This CDR3 is 13 amino acids long. The variable domain in full, with the rest retrieved from reference TRBV7-7 and TRBJ2-3, is GAGVSQSPRYKVTKRGQDVTLRCDPISSHATLYWYQQALGQGPEFLTYFNYEAQPDKSGLPSDRFSAERPEGSISTLTIQRTEQRDSAMYRCASSLTGADTQYFGPGTRLTVL.

This clone was detected only once. Other nucleotide sequences in the sample specify the same CDR3. The chain carries TRBV20-1 and TRBJ1-2; D unresolved. The CDR3 totals 11 residues. In germline, CDR1 is DFQATT, CDR2 SNEGSKA (reference sequence). Trimming left V 6 bases short and J 2 bases short, with 7 bases between. The CDR3 DNA reads as TGCAGTGCCCCAGGAAACTATGGCTACACCTTC. Amino acid sequence: CSAPGNYGYTF.

The chain is built from TRBV2 and TRBJ2-7; 9 positions match TRBD1. Germline V gives CDR1 SNHLY, CDR2 FYNNEI. There are 11 residues in the CDR3. Trimming at V came to 8 bases and at J to 12 bases, leaving 8 bases not matched to a gene. CDR3: CASLRQGVVYF. The CDR3 DNA follows: TGTGCCAGCTTACGACAGGGGGTAGTGTACTTC. The full variable domain, its missing parts supplied by reference TRBV2 and TRBJ2-7, is EPEVTQTPSHQVTQMGQEVILRCVPISNHLYFYWYRQILGQKVEFLVSFYNNEISEKSEIFDDQFSVERPDGSNFTLKIRSTKLEDSAMYFCASLRQGVVYFGPGTRLTVT.

A word on this clone: A read error may produce the germline difference seen at one junction end. The chain has TRBV7-3 and TRBJ2-7; D ambiguous. Germline loops: CDR1 SGHTA, CDR2 FQGTGA. The CDR3 spans 14 residues. The CDR3 loop is CASSPTPGAYEQSF. As DNA, the CDR3 is TGTGCCAGCAGCCCGACCCCCGGAGCCTACGAGCAGTCCTTC.

This clone appeared a few times. Distinct nucleotide sequences in the sample also encode this CDR3. The chain carries TRBV6-5 and TRBJ2-5; the D gene is possibly TRBD2 (6 bases). Germline loops: CDR1 MNHEY, CDR2 SVGAGI. The CDR3 has 13 residues. Between the trimmed V and J ends, which lost 2 bases and 2 bases, there was a span of 6 bases. CDR3 nucleotides: TGTGCCAGCAGTTACGGGGGGCAAGAGACCCAGTACTTC. It translates to CASSYGGQETQYF.

This chain links TRBV27 with TRBJ1-6; D remains ambiguous. Germline lookup yields CDR1 MNHEY and CDR2 SMNVEV (reference sequence). CDR3 size: 13 residues. Trimming cost V 4 bases and J 9 bases, with 10 bases left between them. The CDR3 nucleotides read TGTGCCAGCAGTTCGGGCGCGGGTTCACCCCTCCACTTT. This gives the protein CASSSGAGSPLHF.

The V call is TRBV27, the J call TRBJ1-1; no clear D gene. V lost 0 bases and J lost 1, with 9 bases in between. Per the germline V gene, CDR1 is MNHEY and CDR2 is SMNVEV (reference sequence). The CDR3 contains 15 residues. CDR3 amino acids: CASSLSLGGNTEAFF. DNA for the CDR3: TGTGCCAGCAGTTTATCTCTCGGCGGGAACACTGAAGCTTTCTTT.

Only one count was recorded for this clone. This sequence joins TRBV7-9 and TRBJ1-6; D gene unclear. The CDR3 is 16 amino acids. V gave up 6 bases and J gave up 5 bases, with 17 bases separating them. Per the germline V gene, CDR1 is SEHNR and CDR2 is FQNEAQ (reference sequence). The CDR3 bases are TGTGCCAGCAGTCCTCCCGGACGGGGTAATAATTCACCCCTCCACTTT. Residues: CASSPPGRGNNSPLHF.

This clone was detected only a few times. This chain links TRBV7-9 with TRBJ2-5, with 7 positions matching TRBD2. After removal of 1 base from V and 7 bases from J, the junction contained 9 bases not matched to a gene. The CDR3 extends over 15 amino acids. In germline, CDR1 is SEHNR, CDR2 FQNEAQ (reference sequence). The CDR3 coding sequence is TGTGCCAGCAGCTTAGAAGTCGGATTAGCGGGGACCCAGTACTTC. Encoded protein: CASSLEVGLAGTQYF.

This clone was counted between two and nine times. This rearrangement joins TRBV6-5 to TRBJ1-1, with 7 bases matching TRBD1. Germline assignment: CDR1 MNHEY and CDR2 SVGAGI. The CDR3 has 14 amino acids. Losses at the gene ends were 8 bases for V and 5 bases for J; bases not matched to a gene: 11. CDR3 bases: TGTGCCAGCCGTGCAACAGGGGCGGGGACTGAAGCTTTCTTT. Its protein product is CASRATGAGTEAFF.